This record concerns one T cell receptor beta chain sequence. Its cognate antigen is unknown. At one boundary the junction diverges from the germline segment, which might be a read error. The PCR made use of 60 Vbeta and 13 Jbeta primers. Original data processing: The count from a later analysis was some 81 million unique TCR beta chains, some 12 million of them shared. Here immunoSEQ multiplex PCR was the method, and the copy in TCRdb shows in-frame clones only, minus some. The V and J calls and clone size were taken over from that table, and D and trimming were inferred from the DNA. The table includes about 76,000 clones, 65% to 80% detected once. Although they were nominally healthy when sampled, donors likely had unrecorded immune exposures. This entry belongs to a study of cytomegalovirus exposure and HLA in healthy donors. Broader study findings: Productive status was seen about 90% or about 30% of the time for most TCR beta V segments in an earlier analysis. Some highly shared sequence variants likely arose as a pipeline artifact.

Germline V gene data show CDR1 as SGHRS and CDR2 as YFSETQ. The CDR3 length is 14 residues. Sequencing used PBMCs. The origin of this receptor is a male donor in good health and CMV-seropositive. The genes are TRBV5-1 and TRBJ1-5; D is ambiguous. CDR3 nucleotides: TGCGCCAGCAGCTTATCGAGTAGCGATCAGCCCCAGCATTTT. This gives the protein CASSLSSSDQPQHF. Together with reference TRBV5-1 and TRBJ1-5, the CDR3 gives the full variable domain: KAGVTQTPRYLIKTRGQQVTLSCSPISGHRSVSWYQQTPGQGLQFLFEYFSETQRNKGNFPGRFSGRQFSNSRSEMNVSTLELGDSALYLCASSLSSSDQPQHFGDGTRLSIL.